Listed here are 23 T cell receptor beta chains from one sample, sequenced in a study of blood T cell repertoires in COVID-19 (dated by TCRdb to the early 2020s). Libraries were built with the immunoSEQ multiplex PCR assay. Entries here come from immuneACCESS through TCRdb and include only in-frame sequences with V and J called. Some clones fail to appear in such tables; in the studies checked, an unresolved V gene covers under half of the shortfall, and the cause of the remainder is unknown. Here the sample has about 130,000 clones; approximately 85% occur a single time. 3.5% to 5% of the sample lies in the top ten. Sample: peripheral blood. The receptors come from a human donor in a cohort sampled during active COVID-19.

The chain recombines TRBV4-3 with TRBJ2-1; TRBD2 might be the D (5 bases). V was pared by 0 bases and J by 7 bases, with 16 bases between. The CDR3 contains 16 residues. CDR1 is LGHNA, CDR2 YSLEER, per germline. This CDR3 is CASSQEGSGPWNEQFF. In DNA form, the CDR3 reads TGCGCCAGCAGCCAAGAAGGGAGCGGACCTTGGAATGAGCAGTTCTTC.

The CDR3 DNA sequence: TGTGCCAGCAGCCGGGTGGCGGATACCTACAATGAGCAGTTCTTC. As protein: CASSRVADTYNEQFF. V usage is TRBV5-5 and J usage is TRBJ2-1, with unresolved D. V shed 4 bases and J shed 2 bases, with 13 bases lying between them. Looked up from germline, CDR1 is SGHKS and CDR2 is YYEKEE (reference sequence). CDR3 length: 15 amino acids.

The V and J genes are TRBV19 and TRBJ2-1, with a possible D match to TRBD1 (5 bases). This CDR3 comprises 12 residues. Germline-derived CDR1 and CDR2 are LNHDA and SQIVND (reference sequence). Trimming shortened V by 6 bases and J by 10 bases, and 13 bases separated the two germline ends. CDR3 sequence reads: CASRGIRAEQFF. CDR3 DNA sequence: TGTGCCAGTAGGGGAATCAGGGCCGAGCAGTTCTTC.

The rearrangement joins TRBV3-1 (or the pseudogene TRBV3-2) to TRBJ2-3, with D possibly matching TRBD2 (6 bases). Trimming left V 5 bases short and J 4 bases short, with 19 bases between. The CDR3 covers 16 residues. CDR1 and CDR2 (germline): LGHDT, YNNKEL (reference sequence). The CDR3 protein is CASSARTTVFSDTQYF. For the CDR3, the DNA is TGTGCCAGCAGCGCCCGGACTACCGTATTCTCAGATACGCAGTATTTT.

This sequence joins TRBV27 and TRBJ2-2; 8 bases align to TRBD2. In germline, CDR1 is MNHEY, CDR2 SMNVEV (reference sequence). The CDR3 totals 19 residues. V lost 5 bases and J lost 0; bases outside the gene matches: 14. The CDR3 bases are TGTGCCAGCAGTCCTAGTAGGGCGGCGGGAGGTCCGAACACCGGGGAGCTGTTTTTT. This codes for CASSPSRAAGGPNTGELFF.

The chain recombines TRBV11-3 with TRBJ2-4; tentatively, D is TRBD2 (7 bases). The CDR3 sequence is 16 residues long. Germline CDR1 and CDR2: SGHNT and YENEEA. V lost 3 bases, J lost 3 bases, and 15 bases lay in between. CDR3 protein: CASSFGGGPGKNIQYF. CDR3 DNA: TGTGCCAGCAGCTTTGGCGGGGGCCCAGGCAAAAACATTCAGTACTTC.

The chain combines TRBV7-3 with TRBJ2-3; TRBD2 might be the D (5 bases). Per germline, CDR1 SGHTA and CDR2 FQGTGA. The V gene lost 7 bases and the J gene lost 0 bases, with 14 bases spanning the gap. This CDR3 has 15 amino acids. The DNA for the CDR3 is TGTGCCAGCAACCTTCTGGGCGGGAGCACAGATACGCAGTATTTT. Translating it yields CASNLLGGSTDTQYF.

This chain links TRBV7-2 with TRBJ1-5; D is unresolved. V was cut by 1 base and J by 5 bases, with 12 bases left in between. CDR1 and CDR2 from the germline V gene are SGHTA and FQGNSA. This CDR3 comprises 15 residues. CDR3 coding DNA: TGTGCCAGCAGCTTAGAAATCTCCTTCGATCAGCCCCAGCATTTT. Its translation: CASSLEISFDQPQHF.

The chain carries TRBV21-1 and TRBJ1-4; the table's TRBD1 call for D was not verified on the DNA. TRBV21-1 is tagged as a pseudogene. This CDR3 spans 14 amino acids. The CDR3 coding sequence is TGTGCCAGCAGCGGCTCAACAACTAATGAAAAACTGTTTTTT. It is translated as CASSGSTTNEKLFF.

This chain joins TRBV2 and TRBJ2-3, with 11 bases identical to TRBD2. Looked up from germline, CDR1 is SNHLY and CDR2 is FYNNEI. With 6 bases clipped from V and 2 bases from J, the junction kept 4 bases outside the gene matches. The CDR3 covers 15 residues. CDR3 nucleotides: TGTGCCAGCAGGATGGGACTAGCGGCCACAGATACGCAGTATTTT. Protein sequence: CASRMGLAATDTQYF.

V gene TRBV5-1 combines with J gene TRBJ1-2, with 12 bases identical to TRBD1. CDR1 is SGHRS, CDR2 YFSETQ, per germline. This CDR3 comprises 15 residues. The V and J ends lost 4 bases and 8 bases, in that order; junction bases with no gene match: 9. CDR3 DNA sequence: TGCGCCAGCAGCATAGAGGGACAGGGGGCACGAGGCTACACCTTC. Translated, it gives CASSIEGQGARGYTF.

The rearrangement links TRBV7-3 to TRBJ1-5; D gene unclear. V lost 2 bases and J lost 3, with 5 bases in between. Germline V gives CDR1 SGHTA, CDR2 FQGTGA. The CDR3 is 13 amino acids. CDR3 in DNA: TGTGCCAGCAGCTTAGAGCCCAATCAGCCCCAGCATTTT. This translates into CASSLEPNQPQHF.

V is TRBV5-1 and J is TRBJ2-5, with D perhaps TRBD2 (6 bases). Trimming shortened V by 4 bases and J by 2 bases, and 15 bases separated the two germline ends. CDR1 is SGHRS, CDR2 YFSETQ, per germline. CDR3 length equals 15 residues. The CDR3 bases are TGCGCCAGCAGCACCGGGGGACGGGGACAAGAGACCCAGTACTTC. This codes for CASSTGGRGQETQYF.

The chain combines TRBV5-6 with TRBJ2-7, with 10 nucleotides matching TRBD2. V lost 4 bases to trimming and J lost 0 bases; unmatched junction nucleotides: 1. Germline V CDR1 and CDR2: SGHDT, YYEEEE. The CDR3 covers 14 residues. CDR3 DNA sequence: TGTGCCAGCAGCCGGACTAGCGGCTCCTACGAGCAGTACGTC. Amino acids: CASSRTSGSYEQYV.

The CDR3 region has the DNA TGTGCCAGCAGTACAACTACAGGGGGCAATCAGCCCCAGCATTTT. The encoded protein is CASSTTTGGNQPQHF. The chain joins TRBV6-2 or TRBV6-3 to TRBJ1-5; TRBD1 agrees at 7 bases. With 5 bases clipped from V and 2 bases from J, the junction kept 6 bases outside the gene matches. This CDR3 region has 15 residues. CDR1 is MNHEY and CDR2 is SVGEGT in the germline V gene.

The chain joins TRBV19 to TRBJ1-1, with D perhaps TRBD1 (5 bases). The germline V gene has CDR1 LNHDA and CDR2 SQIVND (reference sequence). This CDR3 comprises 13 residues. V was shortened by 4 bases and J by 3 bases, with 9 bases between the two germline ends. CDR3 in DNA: TGTGCCAGTAGTAACCGCAGGGACACTGAAGCTTTCTTT. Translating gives CASSNRRDTEAFF. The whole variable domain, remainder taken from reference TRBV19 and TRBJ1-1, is DGGITQSPKYLFRKEGQNVTLSCEQNLNHDAMYWYRQDPGQGLRLIYYSQIVNDFQKGDIAEGYSVSREKKESFPLTVTSAQKNPTAFYLCASSNRRDTEAFFGQGTRLTVV.

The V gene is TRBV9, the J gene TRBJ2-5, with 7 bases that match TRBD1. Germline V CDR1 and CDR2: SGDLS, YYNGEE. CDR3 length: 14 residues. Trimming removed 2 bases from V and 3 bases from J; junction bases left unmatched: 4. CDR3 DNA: TGTGCCAGCAGCGTTTACAGGGGCGAAGAGACCCAGTACTTC. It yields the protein CASSVYRGEETQYF.

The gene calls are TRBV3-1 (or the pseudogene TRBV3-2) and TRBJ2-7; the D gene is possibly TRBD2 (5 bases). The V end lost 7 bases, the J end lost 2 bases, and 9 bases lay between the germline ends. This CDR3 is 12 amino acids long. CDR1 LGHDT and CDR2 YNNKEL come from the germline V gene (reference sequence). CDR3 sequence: CASTGETYEQYF. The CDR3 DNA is TGTGCCAGCACCGGGGAGACCTACGAGCAGTACTTC.

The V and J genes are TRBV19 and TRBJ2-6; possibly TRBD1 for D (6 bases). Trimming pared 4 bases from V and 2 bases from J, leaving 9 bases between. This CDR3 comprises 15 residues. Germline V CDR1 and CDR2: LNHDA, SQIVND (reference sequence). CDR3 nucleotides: TGTGCCAGTAGTACAGGGGTGGCTGGGGCCAACGTCCTGACTTTC. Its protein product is CASSTGVAGANVLTF.

The CDR3 here is CASSLNTGGSSYEQYV. The CDR3 DNA sequence: TGTGCCAGCAGCTTAAACACAGGGGGGTCCTCCTACGAGCAGTACGTC. The genes are TRBV7-8 and TRBJ2-7, with 8 bases fitting TRBD1. The junction had 6 bases not matched to a gene; V was cut back by 2 bases and J by 0 bases. The CDR3 consists of 16 residues. The germline gives CDR1 SGHVS, CDR2 FQNEAQ.

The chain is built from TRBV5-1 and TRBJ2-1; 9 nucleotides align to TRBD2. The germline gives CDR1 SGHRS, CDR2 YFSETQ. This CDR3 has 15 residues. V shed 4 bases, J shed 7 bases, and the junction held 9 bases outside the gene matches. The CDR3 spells CASSQHSGSANEQFF. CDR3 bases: TGCGCCAGCAGCCAACATAGCGGGAGTGCGAATGAGCAGTTCTTC. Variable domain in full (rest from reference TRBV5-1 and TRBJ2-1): KAGVTQTPRYLIKTRGQQVTLSCSPISGHRSVSWYQQTPGQGLQFLFEYFSETQRNKGNFPGRFSGRQFSNSRSEMNVSTLELGDSALYLCASSQHSGSANEQFFGPGTRLTVL.

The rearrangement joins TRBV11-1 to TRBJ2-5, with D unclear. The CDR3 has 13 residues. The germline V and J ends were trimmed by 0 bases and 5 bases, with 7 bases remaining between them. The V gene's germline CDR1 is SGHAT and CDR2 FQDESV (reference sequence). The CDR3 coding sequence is TGTGCCAGCAGCTTAGCTAGTTGGGAGACCCAGTACTTC. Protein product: CASSLASWETQYF.

DNA for the CDR3: TGCGCCAGCAGCTTGGAGGGGATCTATGGCTACACCTTC. Amino acids: CASSLEGIYGYTF. The chain carries TRBV5-1 and TRBJ1-2; weak D call: TRBD1 (5 bases). Per the germline V gene, CDR1 is SGHRS and CDR2 is YFSETQ. Trimming left V 0 bases short and J 4 bases short, with 7 bases between. This CDR3 spans 13 amino acids.